The source of this T cell receptor (beta chain) is a study of blood T cell repertoires in COVID-19. The CDR3 spans 12 residues. V lost 5 bases and J lost 4; bases outside the gene matches: 4. Germline values: CDR1 GTSNPN, CDR2 SVGIG (reference sequence). Methods used by the authors: Scientists estimated how many nucleated cells there were by amplifying reference gene primers. Sequenced by immunoSEQ multiplex PCR; TCRdb stores in-frame clones only, minus some. V, J and clone size reflect that table, while D and trimming were determined from the DNA. Of over 250,000 clones in the sample, 90% are singletons; the top ten hold roughly 2.6%.

The clonotype was recovered from a man in his fifties or sixties who had recovered from COVID-19. The chain carries TRBV30 and TRBJ1-1, with 7 bases fitting TRBD1. The sample consisted of PBMCs or T cells enriched from blood (not recorded which). The CDR3: CAWEQGFTEAFF. The CDR3 DNA follows: TGTGCCTGGGAACAGGGGTTCACTGAAGCTTTCTTT.